The T cell receptor beta chain described here comes from a study of blood T cell repertoires in COVID-19. Overall study: Italy, Spain and the United States were the sources of the convalescent and acute COVID-19 samples. PBMCs, B-cell-depleted T cells, or T cells were the source of the cDNA or gDNA that made up the material.

Germline V gene lookup returns CDR1 MNHEY and CDR2 SVGAGI. CDR3 length equals 15 residues. The V and J ends lost 6 bases and 3 bases respectively, with 16 bases between them. Original data processing: Reference gene primer amplification yielded estimated nucleated cell counts. Profiling relied on immunoSEQ multiplex PCR, and the TCRdb table lists in-frame clones only, not all of them. For V, J and clone size, that table is used; D and trimming come from the DNA. The sample consists of about 380,000 clones, about four fifths of them appearing once. The clonotype was recovered from a human donor with acute or convalescent COVID-19. The donor label of this sample is uncertain. The sample was peripheral blood. The chain links TRBV6-5 to TRBJ2-3, with D perhaps TRBD2 (7 bases). CDR3 sequence reads: CASRARGAGTDTQYF. In DNA, the CDR3 is TGTGCCAGCAGAGCTCGGGGGGCCGGAACAGATACGCAGTATTTT.